This T cell receptor (beta chain) is drawn from a study of graft-versus-host responses after intestinal transplantation. Study information: Each transplant was multivisceral, liver-intestinal, or isolated intestinal. The study's findings and limits: Detected in recipient marrow were GvH clones, some of which were first observed in ileum or blood.

Germline CDR1 is MNHEY and CDR2 is SMNVEV (reference sequence). With V trimmed by 1 base and J by 0 bases, 6 bases remained unmatched. This CDR3 is 17 amino acids long. Plated together were around 200,000 CFSE-labeled responder cells and around 200,000 irradiated, violet-dye-labeled stimulator cells. Following the reaction, CD3+CD4+ and CD3+CD8+ responders that were proliferating and CFSE-low underwent sorting. Measured with immunoSEQ multiplex PCR; TCRdb has only the in-frame clones, and not every one. The sample has thousands of clones, 30% to 40% seen once. The input for sequencing was alloreactive CD8+ T cells from a mixed lymphocyte reaction culture, taken before intestinal transplant. As to subset: CFSE-low proliferating T cells sorted from approximately six-day pre-transplant mixed lymphocyte reaction (GvH or HvG direction). This TCR derives from a human patient who received an intestinal transplant. The J gene is TRBJ2-1, the V gene TRBV27, with 7 bases fitting TRBD2. CDR3 sequence: CASSLYGGLGSYNEQFF. The DNA for the CDR3 is TGTGCCAGCAGTTTATATGGAGGACTAGGCTCCTACAATGAGCAGTTCTTC.